These 29 T cell receptor beta chains were sequenced from one sample in a study of cytomegalovirus exposure and HLA in healthy donors. The PCR contained 60 Vbeta and 13 Jbeta primers. Libraries were prepared by immunoSEQ multiplex PCR; TCRdb keeps only in-frame clonotypes and omits some of them. This sample carries about 93,000 clones, 78% of them seen once, and the ten largest clones take around 3.2%. The specimen sequenced was PBMCs. These TCRs come from a woman in her forties in good health and CMV-seronegative.

The rearrangement uses TRBV5-1 and TRBJ2-3, with 15 positions matching TRBD2. V lost 4 bases to trimming and J lost 4 bases; unmatched junction nucleotides: 10. The CDR3 length is 18 residues. CDR1 is SGHRS and CDR2 is YFSETQ in the germline V gene. The CDR3: CASSPRTSGRVVADTQYF. The DNA for the CDR3 is TGCGCCAGCAGCCCCCGGACTAGCGGGAGGGTAGTCGCAGATACGCAGTATTTT.

V usage is TRBV6-5 and J usage is TRBJ2-1, with 10 bases aligning to TRBD2. The junction had 5 bases not matched to a gene; V was cut back by 7 bases and J by 8 bases. Germline V CDR1 and CDR2: MNHEY, SVGAGI. The CDR3 consists of 13 residues. CDR3 loop: CASTSGRAYEQFF. The CDR3 DNA follows: TGTGCCAGCACAAGCGGGAGGGCCTATGAGCAGTTCTTC.

V usage is TRBV6-1 and J usage is TRBJ1-6; D uncertain. CDR1 and CDR2 (germline): MNHNS, SASEGT. V was clipped by 4 bases and J by 0 bases, with 7 bases between them. The CDR3 contains 15 residues. CDR3 residues: CASSVGSSYNSPLHF. In DNA form, the CDR3 reads TGTGCCAGCAGTGTGGGGAGCTCCTATAATTCACCCCTCCACTTT.

The gene calls are TRBV5-1 and TRBJ2-5; 13 bases line up with TRBD2. This CDR3 comprises 17 residues. In germline, CDR1 is SGHRS, CDR2 YFSETQ. V gave up 4 bases and J gave up 5 bases; unmatched junction bases: 11. For the CDR3, the DNA is TGCGCCAGCAGCATCGCCAAACTAGCGGGAGGGGCGGAGACCCAGTACTTC. Translating it yields CASSIAKLAGGAETQYF.

The chain combines TRBV9 with TRBJ2-1; D might be TRBD1 (5 bases). CDR3 size: 13 residues. Germline assignment: CDR1 SGDLS and CDR2 YYNGEE. V was cut by 4 bases and J by 13 bases, with 18 bases left in between. The CDR3 loop is CASSLIDSALQFF. In nucleotides, the CDR3 is TGTGCCAGCAGCCTAATTGACAGTGCCCTACAGTTCTTC. The whole variable domain, remainder taken from reference TRBV9 and TRBJ2-1, is DSGVTQTPKHLITATGQRVTLRCSPRSGDLSVYWYQQSLDQGLQFLIQYYNGEERAKGNILERFSAQQFPDLHSELNLSSLELGDSALYFCASSLIDSALQFFGPGTRLTVL.

The chain carries TRBV19 and TRBJ1-1, with 8 positions matching TRBD1. Germline trimming cut 7 bases from V and 4 bases from J; bases unmatched to any gene: 11. CDR1 is LNHDA and CDR2 is SQIVND in the germline V gene (reference sequence). This CDR3 contains 15 residues. CDR3 sequence: CASTHLRGRLTEAFF. The CDR3 DNA reads TGTGCCAGTACCCACCTCAGGGGGCGGCTCACTGAAGCTTTCTTT.

The rearrangement joins TRBV16 to TRBJ1-2; TRBD1 aligns across 8 bases. This CDR3 comprises 15 residues. CDR1 is KGHSY and CDR2 is FQNENV in the germline V gene. V lost 7 bases and J lost 2; bases outside the gene matches: 9. For the CDR3, the DNA is TGTGCCAGCAACTCCAACCCAGGGGGCAACTATGGCTACACCTTC. Residues: CASNSNPGGNYGYTF.

The gene calls are TRBV27 and TRBJ1-6; 9 bases map to TRBD1. The CDR3 extends over 15 amino acids. Germline CDR1 and CDR2: MNHEY and SMNVEV (reference sequence). V lost 4 bases to trimming and J lost 7 bases; unmatched junction nucleotides: 5. The CDR3 protein is CASSSGQGRNSPLHF. The CDR3 DNA is TGTGCCAGCAGTTCGGGACAGGGAAGAAATTCACCCCTCCACTTT.

The J gene is TRBJ1-5, the V gene TRBV28, with D hard to call. Germline values: CDR1 MDHEN, CDR2 SYDVKM. CDR3 length: 14 amino acids. V was pared by 5 bases and J by 0 bases, with 8 bases between. The CDR3 DNA reads as TGTGCCAGCAGTCCCTTTATTAGCAATCAGCCCCAGCATTTT. Protein: CASSPFISNQPQHF.

The V gene is TRBV28, the J gene TRBJ2-3; a weak D match, TRBD1 (6 bases). V was trimmed by 6 bases and J by 7 bases, leaving 23 bases between them. This CDR3 is built from 16 residues. Germline V gene data show CDR1 as MDHEN and CDR2 as SYDVKM. The CDR3 nucleotides read TGTGCCAGCAGCTCCCCACAGGGAAAGGGTTTGAATACGCAGTATTTT. Encoded protein: CASSSPQGKGLNTQYF.

In regard to this clone: Other DNA sequences of this sample code for an identical CDR3. V usage is TRBV6-4 and J usage is TRBJ2-1; TRBD2 aligns across 11 bases. CDR1 is MRHNA, CDR2 SNTAGT, per germline. Trimming took 3 bases from V and 4 from J; bases not matched to a gene: 2. CDR3 length: 15 amino acids. The DNA of the CDR3 is TGTGCCAGCAGTGATCGACTAGCGGGATACAATGAGCAGTTCTTC. Translation: CASSDRLAGYNEQFF.

The chain is built from TRBV7-9 and TRBJ2-5; D ambiguous. This CDR3 region has 13 residues. The ends were cut back, 3 bases at V and 0 bases at J, with 5 bases in the middle. CDR1 is SEHNR and CDR2 is FQNEAQ in the germline V gene (reference sequence). The CDR3 sequence is CASSFLNQETQYF. DNA for the CDR3: TGTGCCAGCAGCTTCCTAAACCAAGAGACCCAGTACTTC.

This clone was seen a handful of times. The chain couples TRBV27 to TRBJ2-7, with 13 bases matching TRBD2. The germline CDR1 and CDR2 sequences are MNHEY and SMNVEV (reference sequence). This CDR3 contains 15 residues. Losses at the gene ends were 4 bases for V and 7 bases for J; bases not matched to a gene: 7. The CDR3, as DNA: TGTGCCAGCAGTTCCGGGACTAGCGGGACATCGGAGCAGTACTTC. It is translated as CASSSGTSGTSEQYF.

The CDR3 spells CASSYSFTGLSYEQYF. Here the CDR3 DNA reads TGTGCCAGCAGTTACTCCTTTACAGGGCTCTCCTACGAGCAGTACTTC. The V and J genes are TRBV6-5 and TRBJ2-7; tentative D call: TRBD1 (6 bases). Per the germline V gene, CDR1 is MNHEY and CDR2 is SVGAGI. Trimming stripped 0 bases from V and 0 bases from J, with 12 bases between. The CDR3 runs to 16 residues.

The chain employs TRBV7-9 and TRBJ2-3; no firm D call. Trimming cost V 4 bases and J 5 bases, with 10 bases left between them. Germline V gives CDR1 SEHNR, CDR2 FQNEAQ (reference sequence). The CDR3 length is 13 residues. The CDR3 loop is CASSWASRDTQYF. The DNA for the CDR3 is TGTGCCAGCAGCTGGGCGAGTAGAGATACGCAGTATTTT.

The CDR3 reads CASSSTTGEGPEAFF. Here the CDR3 DNA reads TGTGCCAGCAGTTCCACGACAGGGGAGGGTCCTGAAGCTTTCTTT. The chain is built from TRBV6-5 and TRBJ1-1, with 8 positions matching TRBD1. CDR3 length: 15 residues. V was pared by 4 bases and J by 6 bases, with 10 bases of the junction left unmatched. Germline CDR1 and CDR2: MNHEY and SVGAGI.

The V call is TRBV5-4, the J call TRBJ2-3; 11 positions match TRBD2. The CDR3 extends over 14 amino acids. V shed 1 base and J 9 bases; nucleotides not matched to a gene: 4. From germline, CDR1 is SGHNT and CDR2 YYREEE (reference sequence). CDR3 amino acids: CASSLTLAGGTQYF. Written as DNA, the CDR3 is TGTGCCAGCAGCTTGACCCTAGCGGGAGGCACGCAGTATTTT. The entire variable domain, with the rest obtained from reference TRBV5-4 and TRBJ2-3, is as follows: ETGVTQSPTHLIKTRGQQVTLRCSSQSGHNTVSWYQQALGQGPQFIFQYYREEENGRGNFPPRFSGLQFPNYSSELNVNALELDDSALYLCASSLTLAGGTQYFGPGTRLTVL.

This clone is labeled as medium-sized. The chain links TRBV6-1 to TRBJ2-7; TRBD1 matches 8 bases. CDR3 size: 15 residues. V trimming: 4 bases; J trimming: 2 bases; junction bases outside the gene matches: 7. The V gene's germline CDR1 is MNHNS and CDR2 SASEGT. Here the CDR3 reads CASSASGTGAYEQYF. The CDR3 DNA sequence: TGTGCCAGCAGTGCTTCGGGGACAGGAGCCTACGAGCAGTACTTC.

The DNA of the CDR3 is TGTGCCAGTTCCCGCCAGGGGCCAGGCTCGGTAAATGGCTACACCTTC. This codes for CASSRQGPGSVNGYTF. V is TRBV19 and J is TRBJ1-2; the D gene is possibly TRBD1 (6 bases). The CDR3 is 16 residues long. With 8 bases removed from V and 6 bases from J, the gap between germline ends came to 25 bases. The germline gives CDR1 LNHDA, CDR2 SQIVND (reference sequence). The full variable domain, completed using reference TRBV19 and TRBJ1-2, is DGGITQSPKYLFRKEGQNVTLSCEQNLNHDAMYWYRQDPGQGLRLIYYSQIVNDFQKGDIAEGYSVSREKKESFPLTVTSAQKNPTAFYLCASSRQGPGSVNGYTFGSGTRLTVV.

Concerning this clone itself: The same CDR3 arises from other DNA sequences in this sample as well. This rearrangement joins TRBV6-5 to TRBJ2-1; TRBD1 might be the D (5 bases). The CDR3 runs 15 residues. V was clipped by 5 bases and J by 1 base, with 12 bases between them. Germline V gene data show CDR1 as MNHEY and CDR2 as SVGAGI. CDR3 sequence (DNA): TGTGCCAGCAGTCGCGACAGCGTTTCCTACAATGAGCAGTTCTTC. Protein sequence: CASSRDSVSYNEQFF.

This rearrangement joins TRBV5-4 to TRBJ1-2; 7 bases match TRBD1. This CDR3 contains 13 residues. The germline gives CDR1 SGHNT, CDR2 YYREEE (reference sequence). The V segment lost 4 bases and the J segment 7 bases; nucleotides outside the gene matches: 7. As DNA, the CDR3 is TGTGCCAGCAGCGTACAGGGGACTGGTGGCTACACCTTC. It codes for CASSVQGTGGYTF.

The chain recombines TRBV28 with TRBJ1-3; TRBD1 matches 9 bases. V was pared by 6 bases and J by 4 bases, with 10 bases of the junction left unmatched. CDR3 length: 16 amino acids. Germline V gene sequence: CDR1 MDHEN, CDR2 SYDVKM. CDR3 amino acids: CASSPPGQGGGNTIYF. The CDR3 nucleotides read TGTGCCAGCAGCCCTCCGGGACAGGGAGGGGGAAACACCATATATTTT. The full variable domain, its missing parts supplied by reference TRBV28 and TRBJ1-3, is DVKVTQSSRYLVKRTGEKVFLECVQDMDHENMFWYRQDPGLGLRLIYFSYDVKMKEKGDIPEGYSVSREKKERFSLILESASTNQTSMYLCASSPPGQGGGNTIYFGEGSWLTVV.

This clone was observed once. The chain uses TRBV19 and TRBJ1-5; D is undetermined. The CDR3 extends over 14 amino acids. V lost 1 base and J 2 bases, leaving 6 bases between the germline ends. Germline V gene data show CDR1 as LNHDA and CDR2 as SQIVND (reference sequence). This CDR3 is CASSIVAGNQPQHF. The CDR3 coding sequence is TGTGCCAGTAGTATAGTGGCCGGCAATCAGCCCCAGCATTTT.

The V gene is TRBV19, the J gene TRBJ1-2; TRBD1 matches at 8 bases. There are 13 residues in the CDR3. Germline CDR1 and CDR2: LNHDA and SQIVND (reference sequence). J was trimmed by 5 bases and V by 2 bases; bases with no gene match: 1. CDR3 sequence reads: CASSIRQGYGYTF. CDR3 DNA sequence: TGTGCCAGTAGTATACGACAGGGGTATGGCTACACCTTC.

As regards this clone: Sequence at one end of the junction differs from germline and may be a read error. J is TRBJ2-7 and V is TRBV27; 7 bases fit TRBD1. Per germline, CDR1 MNHEY and CDR2 SMNVEV (reference sequence). CDR3 length: 16 residues. CDR3 loop: CASTQIDRAYSGIWNF. The CDR3 DNA reads TGTGCCAGCACCCAAATTGACAGGGCGTACTCGGGCATATGGAACTTC.

The rearrangement uses TRBV18 and TRBJ2-3; D may be TRBD2 (5 bases). The CDR3 sequence is 17 residues long. Germline CDR1 is KGHSH and CDR2 is LQKENI. V was trimmed by 2 bases and J by 0 bases, leaving 15 bases between them. The CDR3 DNA is TGTGCCAGCTCACCATCCAGTCCGGGATTGAGCACAGATACGCAGTATTTT. The encoded protein is CASSPSSPGLSTDTQYF.

The gene calls are TRBV6-5 and TRBJ2-5; 11 bases line up with TRBD2. The V and J ends lost 8 bases and 0 bases, in that order; junction bases with no gene match: 5. CDR1 MNHEY and CDR2 SVGAGI come from the germline V gene. This CDR3 is built from 15 residues. In DNA form, the CDR3 reads TGTGCCAGCGGGGGGACTAGCGGATACCAAGAGACCCAGTACTTC. Translation: CASGGTSGYQETQYF.

In the case of this clone: The junction and the germline gene differ at one end; a read error may be behind it. This sequence joins TRBV28 and TRBJ2-7; D perhaps matches TRBD2 (5 bases). The CDR3 has 13 residues. CDR1 MDHEN and CDR2 SYDVKM come from the germline V gene. Here the CDR3 reads CASSLTGNNERFF. For the CDR3, the DNA is TGTGCCAGCAGTTTAACCGGGAACAATGAGCGGTTCTTC.

The V call is TRBV28, the J call TRBJ1-2; 7 bases agree with TRBD1. The CDR3 spans 12 residues. The germline CDR1 and CDR2 sequences are MDHEN and SYDVKM. V was pared by 11 bases and J by 7 bases, with 10 bases of the junction left unmatched. The CDR3 loop reads CAGGQPRIGYTF. CDR3 coding DNA: TGTGCCGGGGGACAGCCGAGGATTGGCTACACCTTC.